The clone carrying this T cell receptor (beta chain) was detected a few times. The antigen is not known. TCRdb used MiXCR to reprocess the reads, holding one entry per CDR3 protein. The repertoire holds approximately 130,000 distinct CDR3 sequences, more than 20% seen once, with 34% in the top ten. The sample is drawn from a study of T cell repertoires in cytomegalovirus infection. The CDR3 has 15 residues. CDR1 and CDR2 (germline): SGHTA, FQGNSA. Unmatched junction bases numbered 8, after V lost 5 bases and J lost 5 bases. The TCR sequence derives from a human donor in good health (CMV status not recorded). Some clones in this sample may be carry-over from other donors' samples. Sequencing was carried out using PBMCs, sequenced either directly or after in vitro stimulation (not recorded which). The chain carries TRBV7-2 and TRBJ2-1; 8 bases agree with TRBD2. The CDR3 region has the DNA TGTGCCAGCAGCCCCCGGTTTAGCGGGAACAATGAGCAGTTCTTC. Translating it yields CASSPRFSGNNEQFF. Full variable domain (remainder filled in from reference TRBV7-2 and TRBJ2-1): GAGVSQSPSNKVTEKGKDVELRCDPISGHTALYWYRQSLGQGLEFLIYFQGNSAPDKSGLPSDRFSAERTGGSVSTLTIQRTQQEDSAVYLCASSPRFSGNNEQFFGPGTRLTVL.